The 31 T cell receptor beta chains below all came from one sample that was sequenced in a study of T-cell reconstitution after alpha-beta-depleted transplantation in children. The TCRbeta library incorporated unique molecular identifiers. TCRdb independently ran MiXCR on the PCR reads; one entry per CDR3 protein. Here the sample spans hundreds of thousands of distinct CDR3 sequences, 10% to 15% being singletons. The material sequenced was PBMCs, mostly from graft donor cells, taken 360 days after TCRalphabeta/CD19-depleted stem cell transplant. These receptors originate from a male patient aged 10 to 17 who had a stem cell transplant for acute myeloid leukemia, so the T cells may come from the graft donor.

This clonotype came up many times. DNA for the CDR3: TGTGCCAGCAGTCAGTCCCTCCGCAGGGATAGCAATCAGCCCCAGCATTTT. Protein sequence: CASSQSLRRDSNQPQHF. The chain employs TRBV25-1 and TRBJ1-5; D possibly corresponds to TRBD1 (5 bases). V lost 5 bases to trimming and J lost 0 bases, with 17 bases between them. From germline, CDR1 is MGHDK and CDR2 SYGVNS. The CDR3 consists of 17 residues.

This clonotype was seen more than once but under ten times. A read error may explain this, as a much larger clone is one base away. The gene calls are TRBV7-9 and TRBJ2-1; TRBD1 aligns across 8 bases. V gave up 6 bases and J gave up 6 bases; unmatched junction bases: 4. Germline V gives CDR1 SEHNR, CDR2 FQNEAQ (reference sequence). The CDR3 covers 13 residues. The CDR3 sequence: CASSSDRVNEQFF. Written as DNA, the CDR3 is TGTGCCAGCAGTTCGGACAGGGTCAATGAGCAGTTCTTC.

This clonotype was recorded a few times. The J gene is TRBJ2-1, the V gene TRBV6-2 or TRBV6-3; no clear D. The CDR3 spans 13 residues. Trimming stripped 5 bases from V and 9 bases from J, with 14 bases between. CDR1 is MNHEY and CDR2 is SVGEGT in the germline V gene. The CDR3 loop reads CASSVDGPVEQFF. The CDR3 region has the DNA TGTGCCAGCAGTGTGGACGGCCCGGTTGAGCAGTTCTTC.

In this sample, this clonotype turned up a few times. The CDR3 nucleotides are TGCAGTGCTCAATCGGACAGGAGTTATCAGCCCCAGCATTTT. Its translation: CSAQSDRSYQPQHF. The rearrangement uses TRBV20-1 and TRBJ1-5; 7 nucleotides align to TRBD1. This CDR3 comprises 14 residues. V dropped 5 bases and J dropped 5; count of bases not matched to a gene: 9. The germline V gene has CDR1 DFQATT and CDR2 SNEGSKA (reference sequence).

The sample holds a few counts of this clonotype. V is TRBV30 and J is TRBJ2-7; either TRBD1 or TRBD2 may supply D (5 bases each). V lost 5 bases, J lost 4 bases, and 15 bases lay in between. CDR1 is GTSNPN and CDR2 is SVGIG in the germline V gene (reference sequence). This CDR3 region has 13 residues. CDR3 in amino acids: CAWGAWGWYEQYF. The CDR3 DNA reads as TGTGCCTGGGGTGCCTGGGGGTGGTACGAGCAGTACTTC.

The V call is TRBV14, the J call TRBJ2-1; no definite D call. Germline CDR1 and CDR2: SGHDN and FVKESK. The V and J ends lost 3 bases and 8 bases respectively, with 8 bases between them. The CDR3 is 12 residues long. CDR3 protein: CASSHFRDEQFF. The CDR3 coding sequence is TGTGCCAGCAGCCATTTCCGGGATGAGCAGTTCTTC.

This clonotype was observed at least ten times. This chain links TRBV7-3 with TRBJ2-1, with 7 bases fitting TRBD2. The CDR3 contains 15 residues. CDR1 is SGHTA, CDR2 FQGTGA, per germline. V shed 5 bases and J 5 bases; nucleotides not matched to a gene: 9. CDR3 bases: TGTGCCAGCAGCCCGGGGACTACCAGAAACAATGAGCAGTTCTTC. It encodes CASSPGTTRNNEQFF.

This clonotype has ten or more counts. V and J are TRBV12-3 or TRBV12-4 and TRBJ1-5; the match to TRBD1 covers 7 bases. Trimming took 6 bases from V and 4 from J; bases not matched to a gene: 9. The CDR3 is 15 residues long. CDR3 amino acids: CASRSGGGLNQPQHF. CDR3 bases: TGTGCCAGCAGGTCAGGAGGGGGCTTAAATCAGCCCCAGCATTTT.

This clonotype appeared many times. This chain joins TRBV4-2 and TRBJ2-1, with D unclear. The CDR3 extends over 13 amino acids. Germline V gives CDR1 LGHNA, CDR2 YNFKEQ. V was pared by 1 base and J by 9 bases, with 10 bases between. CDR3 bases: TGTGCCAGCAGCCAAGGCCAAAGGAGTGAGCAGTTCTTC. It is translated as CASSQGQRSEQFF.

In the case of this clonotype: At one of its ends the junction is not consistent with the germline gene, which may arise from a read error. The CDR3 sequence is CCARFGLAGVNEQFF. The CDR3 nucleotides read TGCTGTGCTAGATTTGGACTAGCGGGAGTTAATGAGCAGTTCTTC. The chain recombines TRBV20-1 with TRBJ2-1; TRBD2 matches at 13 bases. Germline assignment: CDR1 DFQATT and CDR2 SNEGSKA (reference sequence). CDR3 length: 15 residues.

The chain carries TRBV7-9 and TRBJ2-5; D gene unclear. CDR1 and CDR2 from the germline V gene are SEHNR and FQNEAQ (reference sequence). The V end lost 5 bases, the J end lost 4 bases, and 11 bases lay between the germline ends. The CDR3 covers 13 residues. CDR3 protein: CASSPLNRETQYF. CDR3 in DNA: TGTGCCAGCAGCCCCTTGAACCGAGAGACCCAGTACTTC.

This clonotype has only a few counts. The rearrangement joins TRBV29-1 to TRBJ1-1, with D unresolved. Trimming cost V 5 bases and J 0 bases, with 13 bases left between them. Germline CDR1 SQVTM, CDR2 ANQGSEA. The CDR3 has 14 amino acids. The CDR3 reads CSVPLGSMNTEAFF. The DNA of the CDR3 is TGCAGCGTTCCCCTGGGCAGCATGAACACTGAAGCTTTCTTT.

The CDR3 reads CASSFLGIRDRNTEAFF. CDR3 nucleotide sequence: TGCGCCAGCAGCTTCCTTGGAATCCGGGACAGGAACACTGAAGCTTTCTTT. The chain couples TRBV5-1 to TRBJ1-1; 7 bases match TRBD1. The germline V gene has CDR1 SGHRS and CDR2 YFSETQ. V lost 2 bases and J lost 1; bases outside the gene matches: 11. The CDR3 is made up of 17 amino acids.

The V gene is TRBV6-2 or TRBV6-3, the J gene TRBJ2-7, with D uncertain. This CDR3 has 11 amino acids. V gave up 10 bases and J gave up 6 bases, with 13 bases separating them. Germline CDR1 and CDR2: MNHEY and SVGEGT. CDR3 sequence: CATANSLEQYF. The CDR3 nucleotides are TGTGCCACTGCGAATTCACTCGAGCAGTACTTC.

In its sample, this clonotype was seen a few times. V usage is TRBV10-3 and J usage is TRBJ2-7; 11 bases line up with TRBD1. The junction had 10 bases not matched to a gene; V was cut back by 7 bases and J by 8 bases. The CDR3 contains 14 residues. The germline gives CDR1 ENHRY, CDR2 SYGVKD. The CDR3, as DNA: TGTGCCATCATGAGCAGGACAGGGGGCGCCAAGCAGTACTTC. This translates into CAIMSRTGGAKQYF.

CDR3 bases: TGTGCCAGCAGTCCCCCTCGTCGAATCTCCTACAATGAGCAGTTCTTC. It is translated as CASSPPRRISYNEQFF. The chain is built from TRBV27 and TRBJ2-1; D call uncertain. This CDR3 spans 16 amino acids. V was trimmed by 5 bases and J by 0 bases, leaving 14 bases between them. The germline CDR1 and CDR2 sequences are MNHEY and SMNVEV (reference sequence).

This clonotype occurred many times. The gene calls are TRBV5-1 and TRBJ2-5; 7 nucleotides line up with TRBD2. The CDR3 loop spans 15 amino acids. Germline lookup yields CDR1 SGHRS and CDR2 YFSETQ. The J segment lost 1 base and the V segment lost 1 base, leaving 4 bases of the junction unmatched. The CDR3 coding sequence is TGCGCCAGCAGCTTGTGGGCTAGCGGCCAAGAGACCCAGTACTTC. This gives the protein CASSLWASGQETQYF.

This clonotype was detected only once. The V call is TRBV29-1, the J call TRBJ2-5; D gene ambiguous. The CDR3 is made up of 12 amino acids. V was cut by 0 bases and J by 6 bases, with 8 bases left in between. The germline V gene encodes CDR1 SQVTM and CDR2 ANQGSEA. The CDR3 here is CSVEEGRKTQYF. In DNA form, the CDR3 reads TGCAGCGTTGAAGAGGGTAGGAAGACCCAGTACTTC.

This clonotype was seen a handful of times. The rearrangement links TRBV6-5 to TRBJ2-1; TRBD2 aligns across 10 bases. Germline values: CDR1 MNHEY, CDR2 SVGAGI. This CDR3 has 17 amino acids. V shed 2 bases, J shed 7 bases, and the junction held 11 bases outside the gene matches. The CDR3 loop reads CASSYPSSGSAPNEQFF. The CDR3 nucleotides read TGTGCCAGCAGTTACCCCTCTAGCGGGAGTGCGCCGAATGAGCAGTTCTTC.

This clonotype was counted at least ten times. The chain has TRBV4-2 and TRBJ2-2, with TRBD2 identical over 11 bases. The CDR3 is 17 amino acids. With V trimmed by 1 base and J by 6 bases, 7 bases remained unmatched. Germline CDR1 reads LGHNA; CDR2 reads YNFKEQ. In DNA form, the CDR3 reads TGTGCCAGCAGCCAAGGGGAAGGGACTAGCGGCGCCGGGGAGCTGTTTTTT. Residues: CASSQGEGTSGAGELFF.

This sequence joins TRBV4-3 and TRBJ1-2; 7 bases line up with TRBD1. Unmatched junction bases numbered 2, after V lost 3 bases and J lost 4 bases. The CDR3 loop spans 13 amino acids. Germline V gives CDR1 LGHNA, CDR2 YSLEER. CDR3 sequence reads: CASSHWDSYGYTF. CDR3 DNA sequence: TGCGCCAGCAGCCATTGGGACAGCTATGGCTACACCTTC.

This clonotype was detected only a few times. V and J are TRBV13 and TRBJ2-7; 8 nucleotides match TRBD2. CDR1 and CDR2 from the germline V gene are PRHDT and FYEKMQ (reference sequence). This CDR3 has 14 amino acids. The V and J ends lost 4 bases and 1 base, in that order; junction bases with no gene match: 3. This CDR3 reads CASSWRLASYEQYF. CDR3 nucleotides: TGTGCCAGCAGCTGGAGACTAGCGTCCTACGAGCAGTACTTC.

This clonotype showed up many times. This rearrangement joins TRBV28 to TRBJ2-2; 9 positions match TRBD1. The J segment lost 2 bases and the V segment lost 1 base, leaving 5 bases of the junction unmatched. Per germline, CDR1 MDHEN and CDR2 SYDVKM. This CDR3 contains 17 residues. The CDR3 region is CASSLLQGALNTGELFF. The CDR3 DNA is TGTGCCAGCAGTTTATTACAGGGGGCCCTAAACACCGGGGAGCTGTTTTTT.

V and J are TRBV29-1 and TRBJ2-1, with 11 bases aligning to TRBD1. The germline V gene has CDR1 SQVTM and CDR2 ANQGSEA. The CDR3 contains 16 residues. V shed 4 bases, J shed 3 bases, and the junction held 8 bases outside the gene matches. CDR3 sequence reads: CSVAGQGVGVYNEQFF. CDR3 sequence (DNA): TGCAGCGTTGCGGGACAGGGGGTAGGGGTCTACAATGAGCAGTTCTTC.

The rearrangement uses TRBV9 and TRBJ1-4; D is possibly TRBD1 (5 bases). This CDR3 comprises 12 residues. Between the trimmed V and J ends, which lost 0 bases and 10 bases, there was a span of 7 bases. Per the germline V gene, CDR1 is SGDLS and CDR2 is YYNGEE. The chain's CDR3 is CASSVAGGKLFF. CDR3 sequence (DNA): TGTGCCAGCAGCGTAGCGGGGGGAAAACTGTTTTTT.

V and J are TRBV28 and TRBJ2-3; TRBD2 aligns across 7 bases. This CDR3 contains 17 residues. The germline gives CDR1 MDHEN, CDR2 SYDVKM. The junction had 13 bases not matched to a gene; V was cut back by 6 bases and J by 1 base. The CDR3 coding sequence is TGTGCCAGCAGCCCTCAAAGTGGTGGGAGGGGCACAGATACGCAGTATTTT. Its translation: CASSPQSGGRGTDTQYF.

J is TRBJ2-1 and V is TRBV7-2, with 11 bases identical to TRBD1. The CDR3 loop spans 15 amino acids. Germline-derived CDR1 and CDR2 are SGHTA and FQGNSA. J was trimmed by 8 bases and V by 4 bases; bases with no gene match: 7. Written as DNA, the CDR3 is TGTGCCAGCAGCTCTGGGACAGGGGGGTTCCATGAGCAGTTCTTC. It encodes CASSSGTGGFHEQFF.

A single count supports this clonotype. The V call is TRBV6-5, the J call TRBJ1-2, with no clear D. V lost 2 bases and J lost 0, with 7 bases in between. In germline, CDR1 is MNHEY, CDR2 SVGAGI. This CDR3 spans 14 amino acids. CDR3 protein: CASSYGQTNYGYTF. In DNA form, the CDR3 reads TGTGCCAGCAGTTACGGCCAGACTAACTATGGCTACACCTTC.

In this sample, this clonotype turned up a few times. The CDR3 nucleotides read TGTGCCAGCAGGAGGAGAGCGGGCACCGGGGAGCTGTTTTTT. This gives the protein CASRRRAGTGELFF. The chain couples TRBV12-3 or TRBV12-4 to TRBJ2-2; D is possibly TRBD2 (6 bases). The CDR3 has 14 residues. Trimming took off 6 bases at V and 4 bases at J, with 12 bases between the two ends.

As regards this clonotype: One end of the junction varies from germline; a read error may be responsible. The J gene is TRBJ2-1, the V gene TRBV7-2; 9 positions match TRBD1. This CDR3 is built from 17 residues. Germline CDR1 is SGHTA and CDR2 is FQGNSA. CDR3 bases: TGTGCCAACAGCGATAACCCCTTGGGACAGGGTTTAAATGAGCAGTTCTTC. Protein: CANSDNPLGQGLNEQFF.

This chain joins TRBV7-2 and TRBJ2-5; 11 nucleotides line up with TRBD2. The germline gives CDR1 SGHTA, CDR2 FQGNSA. The CDR3 covers 16 residues. The ends lost 1 base at V and 5 bases at J; junction bases unmatched: 6. The CDR3 reads CASSLGIAGGGETQYF. The CDR3 DNA reads as TGTGCCAGCAGCTTAGGGATAGCGGGAGGGGGGGAGACCCAGTACTTC.